This T cell receptor beta chain was documented in a study of cytomegalovirus exposure and HLA in healthy donors. Overall study results and limits: In a later analysis, several top co-occurrence clusters appeared linked to parvovirus B19, influenza, CMV and Epstein-Barr virus. Indistinguishable V segments such as TRBV6-2 and TRBV6-3 were excluded. The likely origin of a cluster of highly shared sequence variants was a sequencing artifact.

Primers included in the PCR were 60 Vbeta and 13 Jbeta primers. Original methodology: Per a later analysis, the number of unique TCR beta chains was around 80 million, of which 8.5 million to 11 million were shared. Produced via immunoSEQ multiplex PCR; TCRdb's table is partial and in-frame only. That table supplies the V and J calls and clone size; D and trimming were determined from the DNA. The table lists 150,000 or so clones, approximately 85% of them singletons, with around a tenth in the top ten. The CDR3 is 13 amino acids. V lost 4 bases and J lost 3, with 12 bases in between. Germline V gene sequence: CDR1 GTSNPN, CDR2 SVGIG (reference sequence). With regard to this clone: Its specificity is unknown.

The sequence was obtained from a man younger than 35 in good health and CMV-seropositive. The chain links TRBV30 to TRBJ1-1; perhaps TRBD1 as D (6 bases). The sequencing sample was made of PBMCs. The CDR3 here is CAWKRGRDTEAFF. For the CDR3, the DNA is TGTGCCTGGAAGAGGGGGAGGGACACTGAAGCTTTCTTT.